This passage covers 12 T cell receptor delta chains from one sample sequenced in a study of γδ T cells in repeated Plasmodium falciparum infection. Gammadelta T cells were flow-sorted from PBMC into Vgamma9/Vdelta2+ and Vdelta2-negative populations for bulk analysis. TCRdb reanalysed the multiplex PCR reads with CATT. The table has 75,000 to 100,000 delta-chain clones, more than 1.4% seen once. The sequenced sample was gamma-delta T cells from blood. The receptors originated from a pool of human donors (malaria-infected and uninfected, not separated).

The rearrangement uses TRDV1 and TRDJ1; possible D gene TRDD2, 9 bases. The J gene is absent in TCRdb and was assigned here via DNA matching to germline. With 4 bases removed from V and 3 bases from J, the gap between germline ends came to 30 bases. This CDR3 region has 20 residues. Germline V gives CDR1 TSWWSYY, CDR2 QGS. CDR3 in DNA: TGTGCTCTTGGGGGACTCTCCTTCCTACTTAAGGGATACGCAGCCGATAAACTCATCTTT. It yields the protein CALGGLSFLLKGYAADKLIF.

This clone was recorded a few times. TCRdb's listed protein matches a much larger clone and diverges from this DNA's translation at residue 5, likely through a read error; the protein shown comes from the DNA. The chain employs TRDV1 and TRDJ1, with D hard to call. This CDR3 has 14 residues. Trimming pared 4 bases from V and 10 bases from J, leaving 19 bases between. CDR1 TSWWSYY and CDR2 QGS come from the germline V gene. The CDR3 coding sequence is TGTGCTCTTGGGGGACCCCCCAAGGGAGGCCCACTCATCTTT. It yields the protein CALGGPPKGGPLIF.

This clone was picked up a small number of times. This is likely an artifact of a read error, given a far larger clone one base away. Other nucleotide sequences from this sample produce the same CDR3. The chain recombines TRDV1 with TRDJ1; 9 nucleotides align to TRDD3. With V trimmed by 1 base and J by 0 bases, 21 bases remained unmatched. Germline CDR1 TSWWSYY, CDR2 QGS. The CDR3 runs 22 residues. CDR3 region: CALGEPGLPSGGYQMYTDKLIF. The CDR3, as DNA: TGTGCTCTTGGGGAACCTGGCCTTCCCAGTGGGGGATATCAAATGTACACCGATAAACTCATCTTT.

This clone was recorded a few times. This DNA translates differently at residue 4 from the TCRdb protein, which is that of a much larger clone; a read error is likely, and the protein shown is the DNA's own translation. The V and J genes are TRDV2 and TRDJ1; 8 bases match TRDD3. The J gene, missing from TCRdb, was assigned here through DNA to germline matching. Unmatched junction bases numbered 25, after V lost 5 bases and J lost 0 bases. The germline V gene has CDR1 GEAIGNYY and CDR2 EKD. The CDR3 has 21 amino acids. The CDR3 loop reads CACGKVGGATGGLRYTDKLIF. The DNA of the CDR3 is TGTGCCTGTGGCAAGGTTGGGGGTGCTACTGGGGGTCTAAGGTACACCGATAAACTCATCTTT.

Turning to this clone: This DNA translates differently at residue 20 from the TCRdb protein, which is that of a much larger clone; a read error is likely, and the protein shown is the DNA's own translation. The chain employs TRDV2 and TRDJ1, with D possibly TRDD3 on 6 matching bases. As TCRdb names no J gene, one was assigned here on the basis of a DNA match to germline. CDR3 length: 23 amino acids. CDR1 and CDR2 (germline): GEAIGNYY, EKD. Here the CDR3 reads CACDPVKGPFPRTGRKEVDILIF. The CDR3, as DNA: TGTGCCTGTGACCCCGTAAAAGGACCATTCCCGCGTACTGGGCGGAAGGAGGTCGATATACTCATCTTT.

A note on this clone: TCRdb lists the protein of a much larger clone for this DNA, which differs at residue 15, so this is likely a read error; the protein given here is translated from the DNA itself. This chain connects TRDV1 to TRDJ1; weak D call: TRDD3 (6 bases). CDR1 is TSWWSYY, CDR2 QGS, per germline. V lost 2 bases and J 6 bases, leaving 28 bases between the germline ends. The CDR3 runs to 19 residues. The CDR3: CALGEGRVLDVLGSNKLIF. Written as DNA, the CDR3 is TGTGCTCTTGGGGAAGGACGAGTCCTAGATGTACTGGGCTCCAATAAACTCATCTTT.

This clone was detected a few times. TCRdb has a much larger clone's protein, which differs at residue 5 from the translation of this DNA, likely because of a read error; what is shown is the protein translated from the DNA. The chain uses TRDV1 and TRDJ1, with TRDD3 identical over 12 bases. Here the J gene came from matching the DNA to germline, since TCRdb omits it. Germline V gives CDR1 TSWWSYY, CDR2 QGS. The CDR3 runs 25 residues. V gave up 4 bases and J gave up 0 bases; unmatched junction bases: 30. CDR3 in DNA: TGTGCTCTTGGGGGACGTCATACCAGGTTTCGGCCATTTTACTGGGGGATACAGTACACCGATAAACTCATCTTT. Translating it yields CALGGRHTRFRPFYWGIQYTDKLIF.

With respect to this clone: A far bigger clonotype differs at one base, so this is likely a read error. The identical CDR3 is also encoded by other nucleotide sequences in the sample. The V gene is TRDV2, the J gene TRDJ1; 13 bases map to TRDD3. Here the J gene came from matching the DNA to germline, since TCRdb omits it. Germline values: CDR1 GEAIGNYY, CDR2 EKD. V lost 1 base and J lost 2; bases outside the gene matches: 18. The CDR3 contains 21 residues. In nucleotides, the CDR3 is TGTGCCTGTGACACTCTGGGGACTGGGGGATACGGGTTAGGTTTGACCGATAAACTCATCTTT. Translating it yields CACDTLGTGGYGLGLTDKLIF.

As regards this clone: A far larger clone is off by one base, so a read error is likely. Other DNA sequences in this sample translate to the same CDR3. J is TRDJ1 and V is TRDV1, with 8 bases that match TRDD3. CDR3 size: 18 residues. Per germline, CDR1 TSWWSYY and CDR2 QGS. The J segment lost 1 base and the V segment lost 2 bases, leaving 12 bases of the junction unmatched. The CDR3 here is CALGEYPEGGGFTDKLIF. The DNA of the CDR3 is TGTGCTCTTGGGGAATACCCAGAGGGTGGGGGATTCACCGATAAACTCATCTTT.

This clone was found a few times. The mismatch at residue 11 between this DNA's translation and the TCRdb protein of a much larger clone likely reflects a read error; the protein shown is translated from the DNA. The chain uses TRDV1 and TRDJ1; D remains ambiguous. In the absence of a J gene in TCRdb, the DNA was matched to germline to assign it here. Germline CDR1 is TSWWSYY and CDR2 is QGS. The germline V and J ends were trimmed by 0 bases and 5 bases, with 25 bases remaining between them. This CDR3 has 19 amino acids. The chain's CDR3 is CALGELGFLRAPGMDKLIF. Here the CDR3 DNA reads TGTGCTCTTGGGGAACTAGGCTTTCTACGAGCCCCTGGTATGGATAAACTCATCTTT.

Details on this clone: The mismatch at residue 7 between this DNA's translation and the TCRdb protein of a much larger clone likely reflects a read error; the protein shown is translated from the DNA. This sequence joins TRDV2 and TRDJ1, with 8 bases fitting TRDD3. In the absence of a J gene in TCRdb, the DNA was matched to germline to assign it here. J was trimmed by 3 bases and V by 0 bases; bases with no gene match: 32. The CDR3 contains 24 residues. Germline V gene lookup returns CDR1 GEAIGNYY and CDR2 EKD. CDR3 in DNA: TGTGCCTGTGACACCGTGAGCTACTGGGGGGCTCTAATGCTTGGGCGAAAAGGGGCCGATAAACTCATCTTT. Amino acids: CACDTVSYWGALMLGRKGADKLIF.

This clone was seen many times. A read error likely explains why the TCRdb protein, taken from a much larger clone, differs from this DNA's translation at residue 10; the protein shown is translated from the DNA. The J gene is TRDJ2, the V gene TRDV2; maybe TRDD3 (6 bases). CDR3 size: 15 residues. Looked up from germline, CDR1 is GEAIGNYY and CDR2 is EKD. Trimming stripped 0 bases from V and 6 bases from J, with 13 bases between. The CDR3, as DNA: TGTGCCTGTGACACCGTCGGGGGAAGGCCAGCACAACTCTTCTTT. This translates into CACDTVGGRPAQLFF.